Below are 25 T cell receptor beta chains sequenced from a single sample in a study of T cells after yellow fever vaccination. TCRdb used MiXCR to reprocess the 5' RACE reads, holding one entry per CDR3 protein. Here the sample spans just under 600,000 distinct CDR3 sequences, approximately 13% being singletons. The sample in question was PBMCs, obtained on the day of the yellow fever booster vaccination. The receptors were sampled from a man younger than 45 who received the YFV17D yellow fever vaccine.

This clonotype was found a few times. The rearrangement uses TRBV7-4 and TRBJ2-1; TRBD1 or TRBD2 may be the D gene (7 bases each). Per the germline V gene, CDR1 is SGHVT and CDR2 is SQSDAQ. Trimming shortened V by 4 bases and J by 5 bases, and 21 bases separated the two germline ends. The CDR3 consists of 17 residues. CDR3 bases: TGTGCCAGCAGCTCCCAGGGGGGGAATAGCGGTAACAATGAGCAGTTCTTC. As protein: CASSSQGGNSGNNEQFF.

This clonotype was counted many times. The CDR3 region has the DNA TGTGCCAGCAGTCCCAGGGACGGAACTAGCACAGATACGCAGTATTTT. Its protein product is CASSPRDGTSTDTQYF. The V call is TRBV12-3 or TRBV12-4, the J call TRBJ2-3; possibly TRBD1 or TRBD2 for D (5 bases each). V lost 5 bases and J 0 bases, leaving 15 bases between the germline ends. The CDR3 covers 16 residues.

This clonotype showed up many times. The V call is TRBV7-2, the J call TRBJ2-5; TRBD2 matches at 8 bases. The V gene end was trimmed by 5 bases and the J gene end by 5 bases; junction bases not matched to a gene: 13. The CDR3 loop spans 16 amino acids. The germline CDR1 and CDR2 sequences are SGHTA and FQGNSA. In DNA, the CDR3 is TGTGCCAGCAGCCCTAAAGGGGCTAGCGGGTATGAGACCCAGTACTTC. This encodes CASSPKGASGYETQYF.

V and J are TRBV11-2 and TRBJ2-5, with 12 bases aligning to TRBD1. The V gene end was trimmed by 4 bases and the J gene end by 5 bases; junction bases not matched to a gene: 14. In germline, CDR1 is SGHAT, CDR2 FQNNGV. The CDR3 has 18 amino acids. The chain's CDR3 is CASSSKIKWDRGLETQYF. The CDR3 DNA reads as TGTGCCAGCAGCTCCAAGATTAAGTGGGACAGGGGGCTTGAGACCCAGTACTTC.

This clonotype appeared a few times. In nucleotides, the CDR3 is TGCGCCAGCAGCCAAGATCCGTTGGGGGTTAGTGGCTACACCTTC. Translated: CASSQDPLGVSGYTF. The J gene is TRBJ1-2, the V gene TRBV4-3; the D gene is possibly TRBD1 (5 bases). Germline V CDR1 and CDR2: LGHNA, YSLEER. V was cut by 0 bases and J by 7 bases, with 15 bases left in between. The CDR3 contains 15 residues.

This clonotype was recorded a few times. This sequence joins TRBV10-3 and TRBJ2-3, with a possible D match to TRBD2 (6 bases). V lost 10 bases to trimming and J lost 1 base, with 15 bases between them. There are 14 residues in the CDR3. The germline CDR1 and CDR2 sequences are ENHRY and SYGVKD. CDR3 loop: CATKIGSGTDTQYF. In DNA, the CDR3 is TGTGCCACCAAGATCGGGAGTGGCACAGATACGCAGTATTTT.

This clonotype was counted only a few times. The J gene is TRBJ1-2, the V gene TRBV27, with TRBD1 as a possible D gene (6 bases). V lost 6 bases, J lost 3 bases, and 11 bases lay in between. This CDR3 is 13 amino acids long. The V gene's germline CDR1 is MNHEY and CDR2 SMNVEV (reference sequence). In DNA form, the CDR3 reads TGTGCCAGCAGCACAGGGTCTGACTATGGCTACACCTTC. Its translation is CASSTGSDYGYTF.

This clonotype occurred many times. The chain uses TRBV12-3 or TRBV12-4 and TRBJ1-6, with TRBD1 matching over 8 bases. This CDR3 contains 14 residues. V lost 5 bases and J lost 7; bases outside the gene matches: 4. The CDR3 bases are TGTGCCAGCAGTCCCTGGACAGGGAATTCACCCCTCCACTTT. It translates to CASSPWTGNSPLHF.

This clonotype was detected a few times. This chain links TRBV29-1 with TRBJ2-7; D gene ambiguous. V was trimmed by 4 bases and J by 2 bases, leaving 6 bases between them. Germline CDR1 SQVTM, CDR2 ANQGSEA. The CDR3 is 11 amino acids. The CDR3 DNA reads as TGCAGCGTTGGGGCACCCTACGAGCAGTACTTC. Its protein product is CSVGAPYEQYF.

This clonotype has just a few counts. The chain joins TRBV7-6 to TRBJ2-5; 7 bases fit TRBD2. The CDR3 has 17 amino acids. Germline CDR1 reads SGHVS; CDR2 reads FNYEAQ. The ends lost 5 bases at V and 3 bases at J; junction bases unmatched: 15. Written as DNA, the CDR3 is TGTGCCAGCAGCCAGGCTGGAGGAGCGGGATGGGAAGAGACCCAGTACTTC. This sequence encodes CASSQAGGAGWEETQYF.

The table lists this clonotype with a few counts. The CDR3 sequence: CATSDSGTSGYNEQFF. The CDR3 DNA follows: TGTGCCACCAGTGACTCTGGGACTAGCGGCTACAATGAGCAGTTCTTC. J is TRBJ2-1 and V is TRBV24-1; 11 nucleotides line up with TRBD2. The V segment lost 4 bases and the J segment 3 bases; nucleotides outside the gene matches: 4. The CDR3 contains 16 residues. Looked up from germline, CDR1 is KGHDR and CDR2 is SFDVKD.

The sample holds a few counts of this clonotype. The chain links TRBV5-3 to TRBJ2-2, with unresolved D. TRBV5-3 is an ORF for which the function is uncertain. The ends were cut back, 8 bases at V and 6 bases at J, with 23 bases in the middle. The CDR3 contains 16 residues. DNA for the CDR3: TGTGCCAGGAGAGCTGCTTTTGGCGCCCGGCCCGGGGAGCTGTTTTTT. This encodes CARRAAFGARPGELFF.

V and J are TRBV6-5 and TRBJ1-3; no clear D. V shed 3 bases and J shed 0 bases, with 12 bases lying between them. Germline V gene lookup returns CDR1 MNHEY and CDR2 SVGAGI. The CDR3 totals 16 residues. This CDR3 is CASSYTSAHSGNTIYF. The CDR3 coding sequence is TGTGCCAGCAGTTATACGTCGGCCCACTCTGGAAACACCATATATTTT.

The chain couples TRBV6-1 to TRBJ2-7; 10 bases agree with TRBD2. This CDR3 comprises 16 residues. V was clipped by 9 bases and J by 5 bases; unmatched bases: 16. Germline V gene data show CDR1 as MNHNS and CDR2 as SASEGT. The chain's CDR3 is CASHQPASGSSNEQYF. In DNA form, the CDR3 reads TGTGCCAGTCATCAACCCGCTAGCGGGAGTAGCAACGAGCAGTACTTC.

This clonotype showed up just a few times. J is TRBJ2-7 and V is TRBV12-3 or TRBV12-4, with 8 bases that match TRBD2. This CDR3 contains 15 residues. The trim removed 6 bases at V and 0 bases at J, leaving 7 bases unmatched. This chain's CDR3 is CASRKSGTSSYEQYF. The DNA of the CDR3 is TGTGCCAGCAGAAAATCCGGGACTAGCTCCTACGAGCAGTACTTC.

The chain employs TRBV5-1 and TRBJ2-1; 7 bases are shared with TRBD2. V was pared by 4 bases and J by 7 bases, with 11 bases of the junction left unmatched. Germline V CDR1 and CDR2: SGHRS, YFSETQ. CDR3 size: 15 residues. The CDR3 region has the DNA TGCGCCAGCAGCCCTTCTGGCGGGAGCCTTAATGAGCAGTTCTTC. Residues: CASSPSGGSLNEQFF. Based on the CDR3 plus reference TRBV5-1 and TRBJ2-1, the full variable domain is KAGVTQTPRYLIKTRGQQVTLSCSPISGHRSVSWYQQTPGQGLQFLFEYFSETQRNKGNFPGRFSGRQFSNSRSEMNVSTLELGDSALYLCASSPSGGSLNEQFFGPGTRLTVL.

This clonotype was counted between two and nine times. J is TRBJ2-5 and V is TRBV7-9, with D possibly being TRBD1 or TRBD2 (6 bases each). This CDR3 is built from 15 residues. The V gene lost 4 bases and the J gene lost 2 bases, with 14 bases spanning the gap. Germline CDR1 SEHNR, CDR2 FQNEAQ (reference sequence). The CDR3 DNA reads as TGTGCCAGCAGCTCCCCCCGGGGGCTTCAAGAGACCCAGTACTTC. Its translation is CASSSPRGLQETQYF.

This clonotype was counted ten times or more. J is TRBJ2-7 and V is TRBV20-1; TRBD1 aligns across 9 bases. Germline V gives CDR1 DFQATT, CDR2 SNEGSKA (reference sequence). V lost 8 bases to trimming and J lost 5 bases; unmatched junction nucleotides: 13. The CDR3 spans 14 residues. The chain's CDR3 is CSLQGDRDFDEQYF. The CDR3 coding sequence is TGCAGTCTACAGGGGGACAGGGATTTCGACGAGCAGTACTTC.

The chain carries TRBV9 and TRBJ1-2; the D gene is possibly TRBD1 (5 bases). Germline CDR1 is SGDLS and CDR2 is YYNGEE. The germline V and J ends were trimmed by 2 bases and 4 bases, with 15 bases remaining between them. The CDR3 covers 15 residues. CDR3 residues: CASSVASLGTYGYTF. CDR3 DNA sequence: TGTGCCAGCAGCGTTGCGAGTCTGGGGACCTATGGCTACACCTTC.

This clonotype was observed a handful of times. The chain joins TRBV5-1 to TRBJ2-1; TRBD1 aligns across 8 bases. Germline lookup yields CDR1 SGHRS and CDR2 YFSETQ. Trimming cost V 3 bases and J 6 bases; bases outside gene matches: 8. There are 15 residues in the CDR3. In nucleotides, the CDR3 is TGCGCCAGCAGCTACGACAGGGGCGGGGTCAATGAGCAGTTCTTC. This translates into CASSYDRGGVNEQFF.

This chain uses TRBV4-3 with TRBJ2-5, with D maybe TRBD1 (5 bases). Trimming stripped 5 bases from V and 2 bases from J, with 18 bases between. The CDR3 runs to 16 residues. CDR1 and CDR2 from the germline V gene are LGHNA and YSLEER. The CDR3 region has the DNA TGCGCCAGCAGCACCCGCCCGACAGCCCAGCAAGAGACCCAGTACTTC. Its protein product is CASSTRPTAQQETQYF.

This clonotype was found a few times. J is TRBJ2-1 and V is TRBV27, with D perhaps matching TRBD1 (5 bases). The CDR3 is 12 residues long. V was shortened by 7 bases and J by 10 bases, with 14 bases between the two germline ends. Germline V lookup: CDR1 MNHEY, CDR2 SMNVEV (reference sequence). CDR3 DNA sequence: TGTGCCAGCACAACCGCGTGGGGCGAGCAGTTCTTC. Protein: CASTTAWGEQFF.

At least ten counts were recorded for this clonotype. A junction boundary mismatches the germline segment, possibly from a read error. The rearrangement joins TRBV7-9 to TRBJ2-7; D is unclear. Germline CDR1 is SEHNR and CDR2 is FQNEAQ (reference sequence). The CDR3 length is 12 residues. In DNA form, the CDR3 reads TGCGCCAGCAGCTTGGATTTCTACGAGCAGTACTTC. It yields the protein CASSLDFYEQYF. The variable domain in full, completed from reference TRBV7-9 and TRBJ2-7, reads DTGVSQNPRHKITKRGQNVTFRCDPISEHNRLYWYRQTLGQGPEFLTYFQNEAQLEKSRLLSDRFSAERPKGSFSTLEIQRTEQGDSAMYLCASSLDFYEQYFGPGTRLTVT.

This clonotype was counted only a few times. The rearrangement links TRBV20-1 to TRBJ1-2; 8 positions match TRBD1. The V gene end was trimmed by 3 bases and the J gene end by 7 bases; junction bases not matched to a gene: 7. The CDR3 is made up of 13 amino acids. Germline CDR1 reads DFQATT; CDR2 reads SNEGSKA (reference sequence). The CDR3 reads CSASDRGYSGYTF. CDR3 in DNA: TGCAGTGCTAGCGACAGGGGTTACAGTGGCTACACCTTC.

The CDR3 sequence is CASSLAQGKTQYF. The CDR3 bases are TGTGCCAGCAGCTTAGCACAGGGGAAGACCCAGTACTTC. The chain couples TRBV7-2 to TRBJ2-5, with 7 bases aligning to TRBD1. The CDR3 spans 13 residues. Trimming at V came to 0 bases and at J to 6 bases, leaving 1 base not matched to a gene. From germline, CDR1 is SGHTA and CDR2 FQGNSA.